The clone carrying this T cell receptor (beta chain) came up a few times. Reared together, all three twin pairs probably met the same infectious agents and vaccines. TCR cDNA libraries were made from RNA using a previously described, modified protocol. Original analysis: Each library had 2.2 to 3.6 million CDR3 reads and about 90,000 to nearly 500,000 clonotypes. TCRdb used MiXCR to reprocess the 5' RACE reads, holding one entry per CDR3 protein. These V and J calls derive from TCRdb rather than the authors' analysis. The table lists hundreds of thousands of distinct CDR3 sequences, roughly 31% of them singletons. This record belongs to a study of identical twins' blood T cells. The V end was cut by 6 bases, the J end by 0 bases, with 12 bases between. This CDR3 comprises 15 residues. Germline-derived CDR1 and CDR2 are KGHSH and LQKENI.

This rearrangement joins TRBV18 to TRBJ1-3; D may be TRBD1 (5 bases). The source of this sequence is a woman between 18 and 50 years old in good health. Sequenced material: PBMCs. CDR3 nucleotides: TGTGCCAGCTCGGGGGACCTACTCTCTGGAAACACCATATATTTT. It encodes CASSGDLLSGNTIYF.